The 30 T cell receptor beta chains presented below share a single source sample, sequenced in a study of cytomegalovirus exposure and HLA in healthy donors. This PCR relied on a set of 60 Vbeta primers and 13 Jbeta primers. Sequenced by immunoSEQ multiplex PCR; TCRdb stores in-frame clones only, minus some. The table lists fewer than 200,000 clones, approximately 82% of them singletons. The material sequenced was PBMCs. Receptors originate from a woman aged 30 to 39 in good health and CMV-seronegative.

The rearrangement links TRBV7-9 to TRBJ1-5; D may be TRBD1 (5 bases). This CDR3 has 15 amino acids. Germline values: CDR1 SEHNR, CDR2 FQNEAQ (reference sequence). V was trimmed by 4 bases and J by 11 bases, leaving 21 bases between them. This CDR3 is CASSYAGGELVSQHF. CDR3 sequence (DNA): TGTGCCAGCAGCTACGCCGGGGGAGAGCTGGTGTCCCAGCATTTT.

This clone has only one observation. This chain connects TRBV7-2 to TRBJ1-2; D remains unclear. The CDR3 has 15 amino acids. V shed 1 base and J shed 4 bases, with 13 bases lying between them. Germline-derived CDR1 and CDR2 are SGHTA and FQGNSA. The CDR3 nucleotides are TGTGCCAGCAGCTTAGATCCAGGTTGGGCCTATGGCTACACCTTC. The encoded protein is CASSLDPGWAYGYTF. The whole variable domain, remainder taken from reference TRBV7-2 and TRBJ1-2, is GAGVSQSPSNKVTEKGKDVELRCDPISGHTALYWYRQSLGQGLEFLIYFQGNSAPDKSGLPSDRFSAERTGGSVSTLTIQRTQQEDSAVYLCASSLDPGWAYGYTFGSGTRLTVV.

This sequence joins TRBV10-2 and TRBJ2-7, with 9 bases identical to TRBD2. V was clipped by 0 bases and J by 4 bases; unmatched bases: 4. The germline V gene encodes CDR1 WSHSY and CDR2 SAAADI. The length of the CDR3 is 15 residues. CDR3 protein: CASSESAGGGYEQYF. In DNA, the CDR3 is TGCGCCAGCAGTGAGTCTGCGGGGGGGGGTTACGAGCAGTACTTC.

V usage is TRBV6-6 and J usage is TRBJ2-1; 7 bases map to TRBD1. There are 12 residues in the CDR3. Germline lookup yields CDR1 MNHNY and CDR2 SVGAGI (reference sequence). V was clipped by 5 bases and J by 8 bases; unmatched bases: 3. CDR3 residues: CASSTDRDEQFF. The DNA for the CDR3 is TGTGCCAGCAGTACAGACAGGGATGAGCAGTTCTTC.

This sequence joins TRBV19 and TRBJ1-4; weak D call: TRBD1 (6 bases). The CDR3 totals 16 residues. V dropped 2 bases and J dropped 5 bases, with 15 bases sitting between them. CDR1 and CDR2 (germline): LNHDA, SQIVND (reference sequence). The CDR3 here is CASSITTAGTNEKLFF. DNA for the CDR3: TGTGCCAGTAGTATAACTACCGCCGGGACAAATGAAAAACTGTTTTTT.

The chain employs TRBV10-2 and TRBJ2-7; possible D gene TRBD1, 6 bases. V lost 6 bases and J 9 bases, leaving 18 bases between the germline ends. The CDR3 extends over 13 amino acids. Germline V gene sequence: CDR1 WSHSY, CDR2 SAAADI. The CDR3 DNA follows: TGCGCCAGCAGGGGACATCCTGGAGATGGGCAGTACTTC. It yields the protein CASRGHPGDGQYF.

The chain recombines TRBV11-2 with TRBJ2-2; the D gene is possibly TRBD2 (6 bases). CDR1 is SGHAT and CDR2 is FQNNGV in the germline V gene. This CDR3 comprises 14 residues. The ends were cut back, 5 bases at V and 5 bases at J, with 12 bases in the middle. CDR3: CASSRVRETGELFF. In nucleotides, the CDR3 is TGTGCCAGCAGCCGCGTCCGGGAGACCGGGGAGCTGTTTTTT.

CDR3 region: CASSYSSPYGYTF. Written as DNA, the CDR3 is TGTGCCAGCAGTTACAGCTCTCCTTATGGCTACACCTTC. This rearrangement joins TRBV6-5 to TRBJ1-2; D gene uncertain. Germline-derived CDR1 and CDR2 are MNHEY and SVGAGI. The CDR3 contains 13 residues. V was trimmed by 2 bases and J by 5 bases, leaving 9 bases between them.

CDR3 sequence: CASSIVSGVSPSYNEQFF. The CDR3 nucleotides read TGTGCCAGTAGTATAGTGTCCGGGGTCAGTCCCTCCTACAATGAGCAGTTCTTC. The rearrangement uses TRBV19 and TRBJ2-1, with a possible D match to TRBD2 (5 bases). The germline V and J ends were trimmed by 1 base and 0 bases, with 16 bases remaining between them. Germline V CDR1 and CDR2: LNHDA, SQIVND (reference sequence). The CDR3 loop spans 18 amino acids.

The chain links TRBV6-1 to TRBJ1-2, with D perhaps TRBD1 (6 bases). CDR1 and CDR2 (germline): MNHNS, SASEGT. The CDR3 spans 14 residues. The V gene lost 3 bases and the J gene lost 8 bases, with 16 bases spanning the gap. The CDR3 here is CASSEPTGPPGYTF. In nucleotides, the CDR3 is TGTGCCAGCAGTGAGCCTACAGGGCCTCCAGGCTACACCTTC.

The chain joins TRBV25-1 to TRBJ2-2, with D possibly matching TRBD2 (6 bases). V lost 2 bases, J lost 0 bases, and 7 bases lay in between. CDR1 and CDR2 from the germline V gene are MGHDK and SYGVNS. The CDR3 contains 15 residues. The CDR3 nucleotides read TGTGCCAGCAGTGAACGGGGGTCGAACACCGGGGAGCTGTTTTTT. It specifies CASSERGSNTGELFF.

J is TRBJ2-1 and V is TRBV11-2, with 11 nucleotides matching TRBD1. This CDR3 region has 12 residues. Unmatched junction bases numbered 1, after V lost 8 bases and J lost 7 bases. Germline V gene sequence: CDR1 SGHAT, CDR2 FQNNGV. CDR3 sequence (DNA): TGTGCCAGCGGGACAGGGGGAAATGAGCAGTTCTTC. It encodes CASGTGGNEQFF.

The chain combines TRBV7-2 with TRBJ2-5; D unresolved. The DNA end lines up better with TRBJ2-7; the J call may be wrong. The CDR3 sequence is 11 residues long. CDR1 is SGHTA and CDR2 is FQGNSA in the germline V gene. In DNA form, the CDR3 reads TGTGCCAGCAGCTTAAGTTACGAGCAGTACTTC. This gives the protein CASSLSYEQYF.

Worth noting for this clone: Relative to the germline gene, one junction end is altered; a read error may explain this. The chain couples TRBV28 to TRBJ1-1; 8 bases fit TRBD1. The CDR3 spans 16 residues. CDR1 and CDR2 (germline): MDHEN, SYDVKM. CDR3 nucleotide sequence: TGTGCCAGCAGATACGCGCTTCAGGGGGCCATCACTGAATCTTTCTTT. It specifies CASRYALQGAITESFF.

J is TRBJ2-2 and V is TRBV5-1; D is perhaps TRBD1 (5 bases). Germline loops: CDR1 SGHRS, CDR2 YFSETQ. The CDR3 runs 14 residues. Trimming took off 4 bases at V and 1 base at J, with 8 bases between the two ends. CDR3 region: CASSLQGNTGELFF. DNA of the CDR3: TGCGCCAGCAGCCTGCAGGGGAACACCGGGGAGCTGTTTTTT. Full variable domain (remainder filled in from reference TRBV5-1 and TRBJ2-2): KAGVTQTPRYLIKTRGQQVTLSCSPISGHRSVSWYQQTPGQGLQFLFEYFSETQRNKGNFPGRFSGRQFSNSRSEMNVSTLELGDSALYLCASSLQGNTGELFFGEGSRLTVL.

The V gene is TRBV4-3, the J gene TRBJ1-4; D unresolved. Germline V gene sequence: CDR1 LGHNA, CDR2 YSLEER. This CDR3 has 17 amino acids. Trimming left V 0 bases short and J 11 bases short, with 22 bases between. The CDR3: CASSQDYTAVSSGKLFF. The CDR3 DNA is TGCGCCAGCAGCCAAGATTACACAGCTGTATCCTCGGGGAAACTGTTTTTT.

The rearrangement joins TRBV7-2 to TRBJ2-2; TRBD1 agrees at 10 bases. V shed 5 bases, J shed 5 bases, and the junction held 8 bases outside the gene matches. The CDR3 runs 16 residues. Germline assignment: CDR1 SGHTA and CDR2 FQGNSA. CDR3 amino acids: CASSPAGQGTTGELFF. CDR3 coding DNA: TGTGCCAGCAGCCCGGCGGGACAGGGGACAACCGGGGAGCTGTTTTTT. The variable domain in full, with the rest retrieved from reference TRBV7-2 and TRBJ2-2, is GAGVSQSPSNKVTEKGKDVELRCDPISGHTALYWYRQSLGQGLEFLIYFQGNSAPDKSGLPSDRFSAERTGGSVSTLTIQRTQQEDSAVYLCASSPAGQGTTGELFFGEGSRLTVL.

The chain carries TRBV28 and TRBJ2-1, with 8 bases that match TRBD1. The CDR3 is 13 amino acids. After removal of 2 bases from V and 7 bases from J, the junction contained 1 base not matched to a gene. CDR1 and CDR2 (germline): MDHEN, SYDVKM. In DNA form, the CDR3 reads TGTGCCAGCAGTTTACAGGGGGCGAATGAGCAGTTCTTC. Protein sequence: CASSLQGANEQFF.

The chain uses TRBV5-1 and TRBJ1-2; unclear D gene. V was clipped by 0 bases and J by 2 bases, with 11 bases between them. The CDR3 is made up of 15 amino acids. Germline loops: CDR1 SGHRS, CDR2 YFSETQ. CDR3 nucleotide sequence: TGCGCCAGCAGCTTGGCCGCCAGTGCAAACTATGGCTACACCTTC. As protein: CASSLAASANYGYTF. Full variable domain (missing parts from reference TRBV5-1 and TRBJ1-2): KAGVTQTPRYLIKTRGQQVTLSCSPISGHRSVSWYQQTPGQGLQFLFEYFSETQRNKGNFPGRFSGRQFSNSRSEMNVSTLELGDSALYLCASSLAASANYGYTFGSGTRLTVV.

The chain uses TRBV4-3 and TRBJ2-1; perhaps TRBD2 as D (6 bases). With 4 bases removed from V and 6 bases from J, the gap between germline ends came to 10 bases. The CDR3 sequence is 13 residues long. CDR1 and CDR2 (germline): LGHNA, YSLEER. The CDR3 DNA reads as TGCGCCAGCAGCCGTTTGGGGGGCAATGAGCAGTTCTTC. Its protein product is CASSRLGGNEQFF.

The chain combines TRBV9 with TRBJ2-3; 7 nucleotides line up with TRBD1. Germline V gene sequence: CDR1 SGDLS, CDR2 YYNGEE. The CDR3 contains 17 residues. Trimming took 6 bases from V and 2 from J; bases not matched to a gene: 15. The CDR3 protein is CASTNDRDRGYTDTQYF. CDR3 coding DNA: TGTGCCAGCACCAATGACCGGGACAGAGGTTACACAGATACGCAGTATTTT. The variable domain in full, completed from reference TRBV9 and TRBJ2-3, reads DSGVTQTPKHLITATGQRVTLRCSPRSGDLSVYWYQQSLDQGLQFLIQYYNGEERAKGNILERFSAQQFPDLHSELNLSSLELGDSALYFCASTNDRDRGYTDTQYFGPGTRLTVL.

This chain links TRBV4-3 with TRBJ2-3; TRBD2 aligns across 7 bases. Germline CDR1 and CDR2: LGHNA and YSLEER. V was clipped by 0 bases and J by 5 bases; unmatched bases: 5. The CDR3 has 15 amino acids. The DNA for the CDR3 is TGCGCCAGCAGCCAAGATTCGGGGGGTGGAGATACGCAGTATTTT. It translates to CASSQDSGGGDTQYF.

In its sample, this clone was seen once. V gene TRBV28 combines with J gene TRBJ1-5; 10 bases fit TRBD1. In germline, CDR1 is MDHEN, CDR2 SYDVKM. Unmatched junction bases numbered 6, after V lost 6 bases and J lost 7 bases. CDR3 length equals 14 residues. The CDR3 sequence: CASSAGQGTQPQHF. CDR3 sequence (DNA): TGTGCCAGCAGCGCGGGACAGGGGACCCAGCCCCAGCATTTT.

The V gene is TRBV20-1, the J gene TRBJ2-5, with D unresolved. The CDR3 is 11 amino acids. Germline values: CDR1 DFQATT, CDR2 SNEGSKA (reference sequence). Deletions cut 5 bases from V and 7 bases from J, with 11 bases between. This CDR3 reads CSAVTSGTQYF. The CDR3 DNA sequence: TGCAGTGCTGTTACTTCCGGGACCCAGTACTTC.

The chain recombines TRBV11-2 with TRBJ2-1; D is unclear. Looked up from germline, CDR1 is SGHAT and CDR2 is FQNNGV. The CDR3 sequence is 13 residues long. Trimming left V 5 bases short and J 7 bases short, with 12 bases between. This CDR3 is CASSPTVLNEQFF. DNA of the CDR3: TGTGCCAGCAGCCCGACTGTGTTGAATGAGCAGTTCTTC.

The chain couples TRBV19 to TRBJ2-5; 7 nucleotides match TRBD1. The CDR3 is made up of 13 amino acids. J was trimmed by 2 bases and V by 10 bases; bases with no gene match: 7. From germline, CDR1 is LNHDA and CDR2 SQIVND (reference sequence). As DNA, the CDR3 is TGTGCCACCGGACAGGCCATACAAGAGACCCAGTACTTC. Protein: CATGQAIQETQYF.

This clone was picked up a small number of times. The chain has TRBV7-9 and TRBJ2-3; 8 bases map to TRBD1. The ends lost 4 bases at V and 4 bases at J; junction bases unmatched: 7. This CDR3 comprises 15 residues. Germline CDR1 is SEHNR and CDR2 is FQNEAQ (reference sequence). The CDR3 loop reads CASSSTGAAADTQYF. The CDR3 DNA reads TGTGCCAGCAGCTCGACAGGGGCCGCGGCAGATACGCAGTATTTT. The full variable domain, in which reference TRBV7-9 and TRBJ2-3 provide the parts outside the CDR3, is DTGVSQNPRHKITKRGQNVTFRCDPISEHNRLYWYRQTLGQGPEFLTYFQNEAQLEKSRLLSDRFSAERPKGSFSTLEIQRTEQGDSAMYLCASSSTGAAADTQYFGPGTRLTVL.

This chain uses TRBV19 with TRBJ2-3, with D tentatively TRBD1 (6 bases). V lost 5 bases, J lost 0 bases, and 15 bases lay in between. Germline V lookup: CDR1 LNHDA, CDR2 SQIVND (reference sequence). This CDR3 has 16 residues. CDR3 nucleotide sequence: TGTGCCAGTAGTTTCCGCAGGGGCAGTAGCACAGATACGCAGTATTTT. Translation: CASSFRRGSSTDTQYF.

The chain is built from TRBV6-1 and TRBJ2-5, with TRBD1 as a possible D gene (6 bases). The V gene lost 0 bases and the J gene lost 2 bases, with 19 bases spanning the gap. The germline V gene encodes CDR1 MNHNS and CDR2 SASEGT. This CDR3 comprises 18 residues. CDR3 in DNA: TGTGCCAGCAGTGAAGCCTTCCGACAGGCCGCATTACAAGAGACCCAGTACTTC. As protein: CASSEAFRQAALQETQYF.

This rearrangement joins TRBV13 to TRBJ1-2; 7 positions agree with TRBD1. The germline V gene has CDR1 PRHDT and CDR2 FYEKMQ (reference sequence). With V trimmed by 4 bases and J by 2 bases, 4 bases remained unmatched. The CDR3 is 14 residues long. The CDR3 sequence is CASSSDRANYGYTF. In DNA, the CDR3 is TGTGCCAGCAGCTCCGACAGGGCCAACTATGGCTACACCTTC.